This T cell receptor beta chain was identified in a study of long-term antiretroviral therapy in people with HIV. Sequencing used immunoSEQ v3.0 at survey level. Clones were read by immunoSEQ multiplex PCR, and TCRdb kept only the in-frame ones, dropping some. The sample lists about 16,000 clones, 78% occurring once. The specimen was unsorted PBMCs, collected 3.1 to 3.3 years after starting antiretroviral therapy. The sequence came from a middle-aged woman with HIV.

CDR3 nucleotide sequence: TGTGCCAGCCGCGAGATAGCGGGGCAAGAGACCCAGTACTTC. Amino acids: CASREIAGQETQYF. The chain has TRBV5-5 and TRBJ2-5; 8 nucleotides agree with TRBD2. CDR1 and CDR2 from the germline V gene are SGHKS and YYEKEE (reference sequence). The V and J ends lost 7 bases and 2 bases, in that order; junction bases with no gene match: 7. The CDR3 contains 14 residues.